What follows are 18 T cell receptor beta chains derived from one specimen sequenced in a study of blood T cell repertoires in COVID-19. Sequenced by immunoSEQ multiplex PCR; TCRdb stores in-frame clones only, minus some. The table shows almost 500,000 clones, with about 88% occurring only once. Input material: PBMCs or T cells enriched from blood (not recorded which). The receptors stem from a woman aged 60-75 years who had recovered from COVID-19.

This chain joins TRBV5-6 and TRBJ1-1, with 7 bases that match TRBD1. Germline trimming cut 4 bases from V and 0 bases from J; bases unmatched to any gene: 9. The CDR3 has 16 amino acids. Germline CDR1 SGHDT, CDR2 YYEEEE. The CDR3 DNA follows: TGTGCCAGCAGCGGTAGGCCGGGACAGTTGAACACTGAAGCTTTCTTT. It encodes CASSGRPGQLNTEAFF. Looking up the rest from reference TRBV5-6 and TRBJ1-1 gives the full variable domain: DAGVTQSPTHLIKTRGQQVTLRCSPKSGHDTVSWYQQALGQGPQFIFQYYEEEERQRGNFPDRFSGHQFPNYSSELNVNALLLGDSALYLCASSGRPGQLNTEAFFGQGTRLTVV.

About this clone: Other DNA sequences in the sample encode the same CDR3. This chain joins TRBV6-5 and TRBJ1-5; weak D call: TRBD1 (6 bases). CDR3 size: 12 residues. From germline, CDR1 is MNHEY and CDR2 SVGAGI. Deletions cut 7 bases from V and 5 bases from J, with 9 bases between. The CDR3 nucleotides are TGTGCCAGCAACAGGGCAGATCAGCCCCAGCATTTT. This sequence encodes CASNRADQPQHF.

This rearrangement joins TRBV9 to TRBJ2-3; 7 nucleotides match TRBD2. The CDR3 has 15 amino acids. Trimming removed 1 base from V and 2 bases from J; junction bases left unmatched: 4. The germline CDR1 and CDR2 sequences are SGDLS and YYNGEE. The CDR3, as DNA: TGTGCCAGCAGCGTAAGCGGGGACTTCACAGATACGCAGTATTTT. This encodes CASSVSGDFTDTQYF.

The chain is built from TRBV10-1 and TRBJ1-6, with D hard to call. Trimming removed 3 bases from V and 10 bases from J, with 13 bases in between. Germline V gives CDR1 WNHNN, CDR2 SYGVQD (reference sequence). The length of the CDR3 is 14 residues. The CDR3 loop reads CASSERGLESPLHF. CDR3 DNA: TGCGCCAGCAGTGAAAGAGGGTTAGAATCACCCCTCCACTTT.

This sequence joins TRBV10-3 and TRBJ1-5; tentative D call: TRBD1 (6 bases). Germline CDR1 is ENHRY and CDR2 is SYGVKD. The length of the CDR3 is 13 residues. The germline V and J ends were trimmed by 5 bases and 5 bases, with 10 bases remaining between them. The CDR3 region is CAISKTGDQPQHF. CDR3 in DNA: TGTGCCATCAGTAAGACAGGAGATCAGCCCCAGCATTTT.

The CDR3 is CAWSRDTGYEQYF. The DNA of the CDR3 is TGTGCCTGGAGTAGGGACACGGGGTACGAGCAGTACTTC. The chain joins TRBV30 to TRBJ2-7; possible D gene TRBD1, 6 bases. V gave up 2 bases and J gave up 4 bases, with 12 bases separating them. Germline V gene lookup returns CDR1 GTSNPN and CDR2 SVGIG (reference sequence). This CDR3 comprises 13 residues.

The chain has TRBV7-2 and TRBJ2-1; 10 positions match TRBD2. Looked up from germline, CDR1 is SGHTA and CDR2 is FQGNSA. V shed 7 bases, J shed 9 bases, and the junction held 12 bases outside the gene matches. The CDR3 runs to 15 residues. In DNA form, the CDR3 reads TGTGCCAGCATATTGGAGCGGGGGGGCCAGGGTGAGCAGTTCTTC. It codes for CASILERGGQGEQFF.

The CDR3 protein is CASSQDSTGREQYV. CDR3 nucleotides: TGCGCCAGCAGCCAAGATTCGACAGGTAGGGAGCAGTACGTC. This chain connects TRBV4-1 to TRBJ2-7, with a weak D call TRBD1 (6 bases). The CDR3 length is 14 residues. Germline loops: CDR1 MGHRA, CDR2 YSYEKL. V lost 0 bases to trimming and J lost 7 bases, with 13 bases between them.

On this clone: The same CDR3 also results from other DNA sequences found in this sample. CDR3 amino acids: CASGLVLGQGGTEAFF. The CDR3 nucleotides are TGTGCTAGTGGTTTGGTACTTGGCCAGGGTGGCACTGAAGCTTTCTTT. V usage is TRBV12-5 and J usage is TRBJ1-1, with a tentative D call TRBD1 (5 bases). The CDR3 loop spans 16 amino acids. The V gene's germline CDR1 is LGHNT and CDR2 FRNRAP. V lost 0 bases, J lost 4 bases, and 15 bases lay in between.

This clone was detected only a few times. The genes are TRBV30 and TRBJ1-4, with 7 nucleotides matching TRBD1. The CDR3 loop spans 15 amino acids. Trimming took 2 bases from V and 3 from J; bases not matched to a gene: 6. Looked up from germline, CDR1 is GTSNPN and CDR2 is SVGIG (reference sequence). CDR3 coding DNA: TGTGCCTGGAGTCCCCTAGGGGGCTCTAATGAAAAACTGTTTTTT. Translation: CAWSPLGGSNEKLFF.

The chain has TRBV24-1 and TRBJ1-2; no clear D gene. CDR1 and CDR2 (germline): KGHDR, SFDVKD. Between the trimmed V and J ends, which lost 5 bases and 4 bases, there was a span of 16 bases. The CDR3 length is 15 residues. CDR3 region: CATSADRGFGYGYTF. The CDR3 region has the DNA TGTGCCACCAGTGCAGACCGCGGCTTCGGCTATGGCTACACCTTC.

There are a few counts of this clone. In DNA form, the CDR3 reads TGTGCCAGCAGCTCCCGGACAGGGTTCTTGACCTTC. Its translation: CASSSRTGFLTF. This rearrangement joins TRBV7-2 to TRBJ1-2; the match to TRBD1 covers 8 bases. The CDR3 sequence is 12 residues long. Germline CDR1 is SGHTA and CDR2 is FQGNSA. V was clipped by 4 bases and J by 14 bases; unmatched bases: 9.

The chain uses TRBV10-3 and TRBJ1-4, with unresolved D. Germline loops: CDR1 ENHRY, CDR2 SYGVKD. The CDR3 is 11 amino acids. V was shortened by 8 bases and J by 8 bases, with 9 bases between the two germline ends. The CDR3 reads CAISSGEKLFF. The CDR3 region has the DNA TGTGCCATCTCCTCGGGGGAAAAACTGTTTTTT.

V usage is TRBV11-3 and J usage is TRBJ1-6; D call uncertain. The germline V gene has CDR1 SGHNT and CDR2 YENEEA. Deletions cut 4 bases from V and 7 bases from J, with 8 bases between. This CDR3 spans 13 amino acids. The CDR3 sequence: CASSSPGNSPLHF. CDR3 DNA sequence: TGTGCCAGCAGCTCGCCGGGGAATTCACCCCTCCACTTT.

The chain has TRBV12-3 or TRBV12-4 and TRBJ1-2; tentatively, D is TRBD1 (5 bases). The V end was cut by 3 bases, the J end by 7 bases, with 9 bases between. This CDR3 spans 12 amino acids. CDR3 protein: CASSLEGVGYTF. CDR3 bases: TGTGCCAGCAGTTTGGAAGGGGTTGGCTACACCTTC.

Details on this clone: Relative to the germline gene, one junction end is altered; a read error may explain this. J is TRBJ2-1 and V is TRBV5-1; a possible D gene is TRBD1 (7 bases). The CDR3 is 15 residues long. Germline V CDR1 and CDR2: SGHRS, YFSETQ. The CDR3 spells CASSLEGGQYSEQFF. For the CDR3, the DNA is TGCGCCAGCAGCTTGGAGGGGGGACAGTACAGTGAGCAGTTCTTC.

The CDR3 coding sequence is TGCGCCAGCAGCTTGGAGAGACAGGGGAAGTTTGGAAACACCATATATTTT. This gives the protein CASSLERQGKFGNTIYF. This sequence joins TRBV5-1 and TRBJ1-3; TRBD1 matches 8 bases. This CDR3 contains 17 residues. With V trimmed by 0 bases and J by 3 bases, 8 bases remained unmatched. Germline V gene sequence: CDR1 SGHRS, CDR2 YFSETQ.

The genes are TRBV29-1 and TRBJ1-2; perhaps TRBD1 as D (6 bases). V lost 7 bases and J lost 5, with 17 bases in between. Germline CDR1 is SQVTM and CDR2 is ANQGSEA. CDR3 length: 13 residues. The CDR3 here is CSAPTGLGYGYTF. The CDR3 DNA is TGCAGCGCCCCGACAGGTTTGGGGTATGGCTACACCTTC.